Each of the 21 T cell receptor beta chains below was sequenced from the same sample in a study of cytomegalovirus exposure and HLA in healthy donors. PCR used 60 Vbeta primers and 13 Jbeta primers. The assay was immunoSEQ multiplex PCR, and TCRdb's table has in-frame clones only and misses some. The sample has around 150,000 clones, around 84% seen once. What was sequenced was PBMCs. These receptors were collected from a male donor in good health and CMV-seropositive.

The chain has TRBV10-1 and TRBJ2-3; 7 bases fit TRBD1. The CDR3 loop spans 14 amino acids. CDR1 and CDR2 (germline): WNHNN, SYGVQD (reference sequence). The junction had 3 bases not matched to a gene; V was cut back by 1 base and J by 5 bases. The CDR3 is CASSEWDRGDTQYF. As DNA, the CDR3 is TGCGCCAGCAGTGAGTGGGACAGAGGAGATACGCAGTATTTT.

J is TRBJ1-2 and V is TRBV5-1; D is possibly TRBD1 (5 bases). Trimming removed 0 bases at V and 4 bases at J, with 13 bases between. CDR3 length: 15 amino acids. CDR1 SGHRS and CDR2 YFSETQ come from the germline V gene. The CDR3 region has the DNA TGCGCCAGCAGCTTGGCGGCCCAGGGTATCTATGGCTACACCTTC. This translates into CASSLAAQGIYGYTF.

V and J are TRBV11-2 and TRBJ2-6; 12 bases line up with TRBD2. V lost 3 bases to trimming and J lost 4 bases; unmatched junction nucleotides: 7. Germline CDR1 and CDR2: SGHAT and FQNNGV. This CDR3 is 18 amino acids long. The CDR3 DNA follows: TGTGCCAGCAGCTTTCCGGGACTAGCGGGTTCGGGGGCCAACGTCCTGACTTTC. Residues: CASSFPGLAGSGANVLTF.

The chain is built from TRBV4-3 and TRBJ1-2; 8 bases agree with TRBD1. The CDR3 is 15 amino acids. The J segment lost 4 bases and the V segment lost 0 bases, leaving 4 bases of the junction unmatched. Per germline, CDR1 LGHNA and CDR2 YSLEER. The CDR3 protein is CASSQDHGTGYGYTF. In DNA form, the CDR3 reads TGCGCCAGCAGCCAAGATCACGGGACAGGCTATGGCTACACCTTC.

This clone was counted only a few times. The gene calls are TRBV29-1 and TRBJ1-1; D gene unclear. The CDR3 has 13 amino acids. V lost 5 bases, J lost 0 bases, and 10 bases lay in between. The V gene's germline CDR1 is SQVTM and CDR2 ANQGSEA. CDR3 in amino acids: CSVQGQLNTEAFF. The CDR3 coding sequence is TGCAGCGTTCAAGGTCAGTTGAACACTGAAGCTTTCTTT.

This CDR3 reads CASSPGLKNTEAFF. DNA of the CDR3: TGTGCCAGTAGCCCCGGACTGAAGAACACTGAAGCTTTCTTT. The chain joins TRBV19 to TRBJ1-1; D is undetermined. CDR3 length: 14 amino acids. Germline V gene sequence: CDR1 LNHDA, CDR2 SQIVND (reference sequence). V lost 6 bases and J 1 base, leaving 12 bases between the germline ends.

The chain combines TRBV30 with TRBJ1-3; D remains ambiguous. Germline V CDR1 and CDR2: GTSNPN, SVGIG (reference sequence). Trimming pared 4 bases from V and 0 bases from J, leaving 10 bases between. The CDR3 runs 14 residues. DNA for the CDR3: TGTGCCTGGACTTGGGCTGCCTCTGGAAACACCATATATTTT. It codes for CAWTWAASGNTIYF. The whole variable domain, remainder taken from reference TRBV30 and TRBJ1-3, is SQTIHQWPATLVQPVGSPLSLECTVEGTSNPNLYWYRQAAGRGLQLLFYSVGIGQISSEVPQNLSASRPQDRQFILSSKKLLLSDSGFYLCAWTWAASGNTIYFGEGSWLTVV.

The chain links TRBV9 to TRBJ2-1, with TRBD2 identical over 9 bases. Per germline, CDR1 SGDLS and CDR2 YYNGEE. V lost 7 bases and J lost 7; bases outside the gene matches: 9. This CDR3 contains 14 residues. CDR3 loop: CASVRDSGRNEQFF. In DNA form, the CDR3 reads TGTGCCAGCGTCAGGGATAGCGGGAGAAATGAGCAGTTCTTC. The full variable domain, completed using reference TRBV9 and TRBJ2-1, is DSGVTQTPKHLITATGQRVTLRCSPRSGDLSVYWYQQSLDQGLQFLIQYYNGEERAKGNILERFSAQQFPDLHSELNLSSLELGDSALYFCASVRDSGRNEQFFGPGTRLTVL.

The genes are TRBV29-1 and TRBJ1-1, with TRBD1 as a possible D gene (6 bases). The germline gives CDR1 SQVTM, CDR2 ANQGSEA. Trimming removed 5 bases from V and 2 bases from J, with 27 bases in between. CDR3 size: 18 residues. The CDR3 region has the DNA TGCAGCGTTAGGGCGAGGCCAGGTAAGGGGGATAGAAACACTGAAGCTTTCTTT. It specifies CSVRARPGKGDRNTEAFF.

This chain connects TRBV6-5 to TRBJ2-3; D possibly corresponds to TRBD2 (6 bases). V lost 11 bases and J lost 1, with 19 bases in between. CDR1 MNHEY and CDR2 SVGAGI come from the germline V gene. This CDR3 has 15 residues. The chain's CDR3 is CAVWAAGSRTDTQYF. The CDR3 DNA follows: TGTGCCGTGTGGGCGGCGGGGTCCCGCACAGATACGCAGTATTTT.

V and J are TRBV7-2 and TRBJ2-3; TRBD2 aligns across 9 bases. Unmatched junction bases numbered 9, after V lost 5 bases and J lost 6 bases. Looked up from germline, CDR1 is SGHTA and CDR2 is FQGNSA. The CDR3 is 15 residues long. CDR3 residues: CASSAPSGIADTQYF. CDR3 sequence (DNA): TGTGCCAGCAGCGCGCCTAGCGGGATAGCTGATACGCAGTATTTT.

The chain uses TRBV11-3 and TRBJ2-5; unclear D gene. CDR1 and CDR2 from the germline V gene are SGHNT and YENEEA. There are 13 residues in the CDR3. Trimming took 5 bases from V and 1 from J, leaving 8 bases between them. CDR3: CASSPRPQETQYF. CDR3 nucleotides: TGTGCCAGCAGCCCTAGACCCCAAGAGACCCAGTACTTC.

This sequence joins TRBV4-2 and TRBJ1-1; TRBD1 matches at 7 bases. Germline assignment: CDR1 LGHNA and CDR2 YNFKEQ. J gave up 0 bases and V 3 bases, and 4 bases lay outside the gene matches. The CDR3 is 15 amino acids. The CDR3 coding sequence is TGTGCCAGCAGCCAGGAGACAGGGCTGAACACTGAAGCTTTCTTT. It encodes CASSQETGLNTEAFF.

CDR3 DNA: TGTGCCAGCAGCCTGGGCGCGGGGGCCTACTTC. Its protein is CASSLGAGAYF. The V gene is TRBV6-5, the J gene TRBJ2-7; D is perhaps TRBD2 (7 bases). CDR3 length equals 11 residues. Germline V CDR1 and CDR2: MNHEY, SVGAGI. Trimming pared 6 bases from V and 13 bases from J, leaving 16 bases between.

V gene TRBV5-4 combines with J gene TRBJ2-7; TRBD1 matches at 7 bases. V dropped 0 bases and J dropped 5; count of bases not matched to a gene: 11. The length of the CDR3 is 16 residues. Germline V gene lookup returns CDR1 SGHNT and CDR2 YYREEE (reference sequence). CDR3: CASSLVSGQEVDEQYF. CDR3 nucleotides: TGTGCCAGCAGCTTGGTGTCAGGACAGGAGGTCGACGAGCAGTACTTC.

This chain links TRBV4-3 with TRBJ2-3; perhaps TRBD2 as D (5 bases). Germline CDR1 LGHNA, CDR2 YSLEER. The CDR3 sequence is 15 residues long. V dropped 1 base and J dropped 6 bases, with 14 bases sitting between them. The CDR3 reads CASSQGGTRRDTQYF. The CDR3 DNA reads TGCGCCAGCAGCCAAGGGGGTACCAGGAGGGATACGCAGTATTTT.

V gene TRBV18 combines with J gene TRBJ2-5; D is possibly TRBD2 (5 bases). Per the germline V gene, CDR1 is KGHSH and CDR2 is LQKENI. The CDR3 totals 15 residues. Trimming removed 3 bases at V and 0 bases at J, with 11 bases between. The CDR3, as DNA: TGTGCCAGCTCACCCTCCCCCGGGAACCAAGAGACCCAGTACTTC. Translating gives CASSPSPGNQETQYF.

The genes are TRBV2 and TRBJ1-6, with D uncertain. Looked up from germline, CDR1 is SNHLY and CDR2 is FYNNEI. Between the trimmed V and J ends, which lost 8 bases and 9 bases, there was a span of 8 bases. This CDR3 is built from 11 residues. CDR3 nucleotide sequence: TGTGCCAGCCAAAGGAGTTCACCCCTCCACTTT. It encodes CASQRSSPLHF.

The chain carries TRBV2 and TRBJ2-3; 8 bases fit TRBD1. Germline V gene lookup returns CDR1 SNHLY and CDR2 FYNNEI. The CDR3 loop spans 14 amino acids. The V segment lost 5 bases and the J segment 4 bases; nucleotides outside the gene matches: 5. The DNA of the CDR3 is TGTGCCAGCAGTCTGGGACAGGTCCCAGATACGCAGTATTTT. As protein: CASSLGQVPDTQYF.

CDR3 region: CASARGPQEQYF. CDR3 DNA sequence: TGTGCCAGTGCGAGGGGGCCTCAAGAGCAGTACTTC. V usage is TRBV21-1 and J usage is TRBJ2-7; no check of the table's D call, TRBD1, against the DNA was made. TRBV21-1 counts as a pseudogene. This CDR3 comprises 12 residues.

The chain is built from TRBV25-1 and TRBJ2-2; 10 bases fit TRBD2. V was pared by 5 bases and J by 4 bases, with 1 base of the junction left unmatched. The CDR3 spans 14 residues. Germline CDR1 reads MGHDK; CDR2 reads SYGVNS. This CDR3 reads CASSLAGVTGELFF. The CDR3 nucleotides are TGTGCCAGCAGTCTAGCGGGGGTCACCGGGGAGCTGTTTTTT.